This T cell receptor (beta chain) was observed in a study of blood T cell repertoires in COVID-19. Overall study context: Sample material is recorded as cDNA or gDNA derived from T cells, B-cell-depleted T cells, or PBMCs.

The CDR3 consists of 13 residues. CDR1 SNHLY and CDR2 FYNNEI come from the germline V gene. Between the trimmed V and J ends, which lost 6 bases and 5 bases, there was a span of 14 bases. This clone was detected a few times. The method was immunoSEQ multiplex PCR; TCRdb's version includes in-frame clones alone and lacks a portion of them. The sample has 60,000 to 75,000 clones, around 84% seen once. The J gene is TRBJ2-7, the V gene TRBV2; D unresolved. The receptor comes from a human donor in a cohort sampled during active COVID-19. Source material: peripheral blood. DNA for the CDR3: TGTGCCAGCAGAAGTCTCATGAGTGACGAGCAGTACTTC. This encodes CASRSLMSDEQYF.